The rows below give T cell receptor beta chains drawn from one sample of a study of cytomegalovirus exposure and HLA in healthy donors. Profiling relied on immunoSEQ multiplex PCR, and the TCRdb table lists in-frame clones only, not all of them. The sample includes 150,000 to 200,000 clones, 65% to 85% of them seen just once. Sequenced: PBMCs. Source of these receptors: a man in his fifties or sixties in good health and CMV-seronegative. Both conserved end residues are part of each CDR3. Each record gives: V gene, J gene, clone size, D gene, CDR3 protein, CDR3 DNA. D genes are given only for firm matches. Size tells how often a clone was seen (once, few, many) or the class of an expanded clone, and some rows leave it out.

TRBV5-8	TRBJ1-1	-	-	CASSPYNTEAFF	TGTGCCAGCAGCCCCTACAACACTGAAGCTTTCTTT
TRBV5-5	TRBJ1-3	-	TRBD1	CASSLVEGARGNTIYF	TGTGCCAGCAGCTTGGTTGAGGGGGCGAGAGGAAACACCATATATTTT
TRBV9	TRBJ1-1	once	TRBD1	CASSVGRGREAFF	TGTGCCAGCAGCGTAGGGAGGGGGCGTGAAGCTTTCTTT
TRBV9	TRBJ2-3	few	TRBD2	CASSVEGFGAGGLLDTQYF	TGTGCCAGCAGCGTAGAGGGATTTGGAGCGGGGGGGCTTTTAGATACGCAGTATTTT
TRBV6-5	TRBJ2-5	-	TRBD2	CATSYYGGEYETQYF	TGTGCCACCAGCTATTACGGGGGGGAGTACGAGACCCAGTACTTC
TRBV11-1	TRBJ2-3	-	-	CASSLGPQMTTPQYF	TGTGCCAGCAGCTTAGGGCCGCAAATGACTACTCCGCAGTATTTT
TRBV28	TRBJ2-7	-	TRBD2	CASSPSGGIYEQYF	TGTGCCAGCAGTCCTAGCGGGGGCATCTACGAGCAGTACTTC
TRBV4-2	TRBJ2-1	-	TRBD2	CASSQANLAGRIYNEQFF	TGTGCCAGCAGCCAGGCTAACTTAGCGGGCCGAATCTACAATGAGCAGTTCTTC
TRBV7-2	TRBJ1-1	-	-	CASSFQIVNTEAFF	TGTGCCAGCAGCTTCCAAATTGTGAACACTGAAGCTTTCTTT
TRBV28	TRBJ1-2	-	-	CASSQDGASGYTF	TGTGCCAGCAGCCAAGACGGAGCCAGTGGCTACACCTTC
TRBV6-1	TRBJ1-6	-	-	CASSVRGIRSPLHF	TGTGCCAGCAGTGTCAGGGGCATCAGGTCACCCCTCCACTTT
TRBV7-8	TRBJ1-5	-	-	CASSGLGGVYSNQPQNF	TGTGCCAGCAGCGGACTGGGCGGGGTCTATAGCAATCAGCCCCAGAATTTT
TRBV5-1	TRBJ2-5	-	TRBD1	CASSLAGTGETQYF	TGCGCCAGCAGCTTGGCCGGGACAGGGGAGACCCAGTACTTC
TRBV9	TRBJ2-3	-	-	CASSVEGRGVDTQYF	TGTGCCAGCAGCGTAGAAGGCAGGGGAGTAGATACGCAGTATTTT
TRBV27	TRBJ1-5	-	-	CASSLAGSGNQPQHF	TGTGCCAGCAGTTTAGCAGGGTCGGGCAATCAGCCCCAGCATTTT
TRBV7-2	TRBJ1-2	-	-	CASSLRGGSNYGYTF	TGTGCCAGCAGCCTACGAGGCGGCTCTAACTATGGCTACACCTTC
TRBV6-4	TRBJ1-1	-	TRBD1	CASSVDRENTEAFF	TGTGCCAGCAGTGTTGACAGGGAGAACACTGAAGCTTTCTTT
TRBV19	TRBJ2-2	-	TRBD2	CASTHSGKTGELFF	TGTGCCAGTACCCATAGCGGGAAAACCGGGGAGCTGTTTTTT
TRBV5-6	TRBJ1-2	few	TRBD1	CASSFGRTGSVRGYTF	TGTGCCAGCAGCTTCGGGCGGACAGGGAGTGTACGGGGCTACACCTTC
TRBV5-1	TRBJ2-3	once	-	CASSLSPGTDTQYF	TGCGCCAGCAGCTTGAGCCCGGGCACAGATACGCAGTATTTT
TRBV9	TRBJ2-2	-	-	CASSPRGVSGTGELFF	TGTGCCAGCAGCCCCCGCGGCGTGTCCGGGACCGGGGAGCTGTTTTTT
TRBV30	TRBJ1-1	-	-	CAWSVRGFSMNTEAFF	TGTGCCTGGAGTGTAAGGGGGTTTTCCATGAACACTGAAGCTTTCTTT
TRBV7-6	TRBJ2-2	-	TRBD2	CASSSGLARTNPNTGELFF	TGTGCCAGCAGTTCCGGACTAGCGCGAACCAACCCGAACACCGGGGAGCTGTTTTTT
TRBV19	TRBJ2-7	few	TRBD1	CASSSRTGKDEQYF	TGTGCCAGTAGTTCAAGGACAGGGAAAGACGAGCAGTACTTC
TRBV19	TRBJ2-3	-	-	CASSMSQGGPDTQYF	TGTGCCAGTAGTATGAGCCAGGGAGGCCCAGATACGCAGTATTTT
TRBV4-1	TRBJ2-3	once	TRBD2	CASSQDELAGGFFGTDTQYF	TGCGCCAGCAGCCAAGATGAACTCGCCGGGGGGTTTTTCGGCACAGATACGCAGTATTTT
TRBV6-1	TRBJ1-2	few	-	CASRPGRYYGYTF	TGTGCCAGCAGGCCCGGGAGGTACTATGGCTACACCTTC
TRBV6-5	TRBJ2-3	-	TRBD2	CASTGTSGRLDTQYF	TGTGCCAGCACTGGGACTAGCGGGAGATTAGATACGCAGTATTTT
TRBV5-8	TRBJ1-1	few	-	CASSAPRQQNTEAFF	TGTGCCAGCAGCGCACCTCGACAGCAGAACACTGAAGCTTTCTTT
TRBV4-2	TRBJ2-1	-	TRBD2	CASSQGGLAGGPGEQFF	TGTGCCAGCAGCCAAGGGGGCTTAGCGGGAGGGCCCGGTGAGCAGTTCTTC
TRBV19	TRBJ2-7	-	TRBD2	CASGLAGGTYEQYF	TGTGCCTCAGGGCTAGCGGGGGGAACCTACGAGCAGTACTTC
TRBV9	TRBJ2-5	once	-	CASSVGLASETQYF	TGTGCCAGCAGCGTAGGCTTAGCTTCAGAGACCCAGTACTTC